Each of the 15 T cell receptor beta chains below was sequenced from the same sample in a study of blood T cell repertoires in COVID-19. Clones were read by immunoSEQ multiplex PCR, and TCRdb kept only the in-frame ones, dropping some. The table shows around 120,000 clones, with 65% to 85% occurring only once. The sequenced material came from peripheral blood. These receptors were obtained from an elderly man with active or convalescent COVID-19.

The gene calls are TRBV7-9 and TRBJ1-3; D ambiguous. Per germline, CDR1 SEHNR and CDR2 FQNEAQ (reference sequence). The CDR3 contains 13 residues. V was cut by 11 bases and J by 1 base, with 12 bases left in between. The DNA of the CDR3 is TGTGCCTGCCCTCAGTCTTCTGGAAACACCATATATTTT. It encodes CACPQSSGNTIYF.

DNA of the CDR3: TGTGCCAGCAGCAAAACGGGGATAAACAATGAGCAGTTCTTC. This translates into CASSKTGINNEQFF. V is TRBV21-1 and J is TRBJ2-1; TRBD2, the table's D call, lacks a check against the DNA. TRBV21-1 is a pseudogene. This CDR3 contains 14 residues.

V is TRBV5-1 and J is TRBJ2-7, with 7 bases that match TRBD1. The V and J ends lost 4 bases and 3 bases, in that order; junction bases with no gene match: 4. Germline V lookup: CDR1 SGHRS, CDR2 YFSETQ. CDR3 size: 13 residues. This CDR3 is CASSRGQNYEQYF. CDR3 DNA: TGCGCCAGCAGCAGGGGACAGAACTACGAGCAGTACTTC.

The chain couples TRBV5-6 to TRBJ2-7; weak D call: TRBD2 (7 bases). Germline CDR1 and CDR2: SGHDT and YYEEEE. The CDR3 runs to 15 residues. Trimming removed 3 bases from V and 2 bases from J, with 15 bases in between. CDR3 loop: CASSSLGGGPYEQYF. For the CDR3, the DNA is TGTGCCAGCAGCTCCTTAGGGGGGGGTCCCTACGAGCAGTACTTC.

The V and J genes are TRBV2 and TRBJ2-5; D might be TRBD2 (6 bases). The germline V gene has CDR1 SNHLY and CDR2 FYNNEI. The CDR3 has 15 amino acids. V shed 7 bases and J shed 5 bases, with 20 bases lying between them. CDR3 nucleotides: TGTGCCAGCACGGAGGGGCTGAGGGCTAGGGAGACCCAGTACTTC. Protein sequence: CASTEGLRARETQYF.

This clone turned up a few times. The chain combines TRBV14 with TRBJ1-2, with 9 nucleotides matching TRBD1. From germline, CDR1 is SGHDN and CDR2 FVKESK. The junction had 9 bases not matched to a gene; V was cut back by 4 bases and J by 6 bases. This CDR3 has 15 residues. This chain's CDR3 is CASSLLRTGVNGYTF. CDR3 bases: TGTGCCAGCAGCCTCCTGCGGACAGGGGTGAATGGCTACACCTTC.

The V and J genes are TRBV7-2 and TRBJ2-3; TRBD2 matches at 11 bases. Germline CDR1 reads SGHTA; CDR2 reads FQGNSA. With 5 bases clipped from V and 5 bases from J, the junction kept 12 bases outside the gene matches. The CDR3 contains 17 residues. CDR3 region: CASSLLRGTSGLDTQYF. DNA for the CDR3: TGTGCCAGCAGCCTCCTCCGGGGGACTAGCGGATTAGATACGCAGTATTTT.

The sample holds a few counts of this clone. This chain joins TRBV5-1 and TRBJ1-1; TRBD1 might be the D (6 bases). The V end was cut by 2 bases, the J end by 5 bases, with 13 bases between. The germline CDR1 and CDR2 sequences are SGHRS and YFSETQ. This CDR3 comprises 14 residues. CDR3 protein: CASSFGGEGTEAFF. As DNA, the CDR3 is TGCGCCAGCAGCTTTGGGGGCGAGGGTACTGAAGCTTTCTTT.

V gene TRBV11-2 combines with J gene TRBJ1-1, with D maybe TRBD1 (5 bases). V lost 5 bases, J lost 5 bases, and 12 bases lay in between. The CDR3 has 13 amino acids. Per germline, CDR1 SGHAT and CDR2 FQNNGV. CDR3: CASSTGGGTEAFF. The DNA for the CDR3 is TGTGCCAGCAGCACTGGGGGAGGGACTGAAGCTTTCTTT.

V usage is TRBV18 and J usage is TRBJ1-3; no firm D call. V dropped 3 bases and J dropped 1 base, with 7 bases sitting between them. The CDR3 consists of 14 residues. The germline gives CDR1 KGHSH, CDR2 LQKENI. CDR3 DNA sequence: TGTGCCAGCTCACCGCCGGGTTCTGGAAACACCATATATTTT. Encoded protein: CASSPPGSGNTIYF. The variable domain in full, with the rest retrieved from reference TRBV18 and TRBJ1-3, is NAGVMQNPRHLVRRRGQEARLRCSPMKGHSHVYWYRQLPEEGLKFMVYLQKENIIDESGMPKERFSAEFPKEGPSILRIQQVVRGDSAAYFCASSPPGSGNTIYFGEGSWLTVV.

This chain links TRBV2 with TRBJ1-1, with TRBD1 identical over 7 bases. Germline CDR1 is SNHLY and CDR2 is FYNNEI. The CDR3 loop spans 14 amino acids. The J segment lost 4 bases and the V segment lost 0 bases, leaving 2 bases of the junction unmatched. CDR3 sequence reads: CASSEAGGITEAFF. DNA for the CDR3: TGTGCCAGCAGTGAAGCAGGGGGCATCACTGAAGCTTTCTTT. Together with reference TRBV2 and TRBJ1-1, the CDR3 gives the full variable domain: EPEVTQTPSHQVTQMGQEVILRCVPISNHLYFYWYRQILGQKVEFLVSFYNNEISEKSEIFDDQFSVERPDGSNFTLKIRSTKLEDSAMYFCASSEAGGITEAFFGQGTRLTVV.

This clone has more than one count but fewer than ten. The chain employs TRBV9 and TRBJ1-3, with D possibly TRBD1 on 6 matching bases. V was pared by 0 bases and J by 0 bases, with 7 bases between. This CDR3 comprises 15 residues. The germline V gene has CDR1 SGDLS and CDR2 YYNGEE. CDR3 in DNA: TGTGCCAGCAGCGTAGGGACAGTCTCTGGAAACACCATATATTTT. It specifies CASSVGTVSGNTIYF.

The rearrangement uses TRBV6-5 and TRBJ1-6; D is undetermined. Trimming stripped 5 bases from V and 1 base from J, with 9 bases between. The CDR3 has 15 amino acids. Germline values: CDR1 MNHEY, CDR2 SVGAGI. The CDR3 coding sequence is TGTGCCAGCAGTACAACAGTTTCCTATAATTCACCCCTCCACTTT. This codes for CASSTTVSYNSPLHF.

The chain employs TRBV2 and TRBJ2-1; D might be TRBD2 (6 bases). Trimming pared 7 bases from V and 5 bases from J, leaving 12 bases between. The CDR3 sequence is 13 residues long. The germline gives CDR1 SNHLY, CDR2 FYNNEI. The CDR3 sequence: CASKTGLNNEQFF. The DNA of the CDR3 is TGTGCCAGCAAAACGGGACTGAACAATGAGCAGTTCTTC. The whole variable domain, remainder taken from reference TRBV2 and TRBJ2-1, is EPEVTQTPSHQVTQMGQEVILRCVPISNHLYFYWYRQILGQKVEFLVSFYNNEISEKSEIFDDQFSVERPDGSNFTLKIRSTKLEDSAMYFCASKTGLNNEQFFGPGTRLTVL.

The rearrangement links TRBV5-8 to TRBJ1-1, with TRBD1 matching over 8 bases. The junction had 5 bases not matched to a gene; V was cut back by 4 bases and J by 3 bases. The CDR3 is 14 residues long. CDR1 and CDR2 (germline): SGHTS, YDEGEE. CDR3 coding DNA: TGTGCCAGCAGCAAGGGACAGGCCTACACTGAAGCTTTCTTT. Translated, it gives CASSKGQAYTEAFF.